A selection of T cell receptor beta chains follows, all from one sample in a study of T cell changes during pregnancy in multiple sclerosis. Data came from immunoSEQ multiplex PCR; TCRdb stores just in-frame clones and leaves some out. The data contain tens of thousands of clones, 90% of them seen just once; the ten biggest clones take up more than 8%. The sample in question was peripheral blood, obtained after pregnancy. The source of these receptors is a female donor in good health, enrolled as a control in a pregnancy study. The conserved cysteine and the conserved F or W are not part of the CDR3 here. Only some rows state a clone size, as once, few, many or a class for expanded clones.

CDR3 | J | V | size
ASSYAFEQY | TRBJ2-7 | TRBV6-5 | -
ASSRQVAGESGNIQY | TRBJ2-4 | TRBV5-5 | once
AWSPGGTDTQY | TRBJ2-3 | TRBV30 | -
ARSTSVAEAYNEQF | TRBJ2-1 | TRBV7-5 | -
ASSSHARVYEQY | TRBJ2-7 | TRBV7-8 | -
ASSTQTGRSPSYT | TRBJ1-2 | TRBV6-5 | -
ASSSRQELAGGGQETQY | TRBJ2-5 | TRBV27 | -
ASSFQTGSYNEQF | TRBJ2-1 | TRBV5-1 | -
ARSLNRVQGELF | TRBJ2-2 | TRBV5-3 | -
ASSQDRAGGPLTDTQY | TRBJ2-3 | TRBV4-1 | once
ASSGQTGKTQY | TRBJ2-5 | TRBV13 | -
ASTRTGMNTEAF | TRBJ1-1 | TRBV5-5 | -
ASRPTANTGELF | TRBJ2-2 | TRBV27 | -
ASSSPGVRNTEAF | TRBJ1-1 | TRBV27 | few
AGGGSYGYT | TRBJ1-2 | TRBV23-1 | -
ASRTSGGSYEQY | TRBJ2-7 | TRBV19 | -
ASSLPDSGTDYEQY | TRBJ2-7 | TRBV13 | -
ASSLGRGTGELF | TRBJ2-2 | TRBV11-2 | -
ASSLILGGLNTGELF | TRBJ2-2 | TRBV4-1 | -
ASSATRQRNTGELF | TRBJ2-2 | TRBV7-8 | -